Listed here are 2 T cell receptor beta chains from one sample, sequenced in a study of cytomegalovirus exposure and HLA in healthy donors. The protocol was immunoSEQ multiplex PCR, while the TCRdb copy is restricted to in-frame clones and leaves out a portion. Found here are 150,000 to 250,000 clones, 81% of them singletons; the top ten hold roughly 1.2%. Sequencing was performed on PBMCs. The receptors here all came from a woman between 25 and 40 years old in good health and CMV-seronegative.

The J gene is TRBJ2-1, the V gene TRBV30; 10 bases fit TRBD2. The CDR3 consists of 15 residues. Per the germline V gene, CDR1 is GTSNPN and CDR2 is SVGIG (reference sequence). V lost 2 bases and J lost 3; bases outside the gene matches: 4. Written as DNA, the CDR3 is TGTGCCTGGAGTACCAGCGGGAGGGACTACAATGAGCAGTTCTTC. This codes for CAWSTSGRDYNEQFF.

The chain has TRBV4-1 and TRBJ1-5; D might be TRBD1 (6 bases). Per the germline V gene, CDR1 is MGHRA and CDR2 is YSYEKL. This CDR3 has 15 residues. Trimming left V 0 bases short and J 3 bases short, with 9 bases between. The CDR3 loop is CASSQDTGTNQPQHF. CDR3 DNA sequence: TGCGCCAGCAGCCAAGATACAGGGACCAATCAGCCCCAGCATTTT.